Each of the 25 T cell receptor beta chains below was sequenced from the same sample in a study of CD8 T cells in Susac syndrome (dated by TCRdb to about 2019). The method was the immunoSEQ multiplex PCR assay. RNA was extracted with the RNeasy kit and 0.5 to 1 ug was reverse transcribed using random hexamers. TCRdb cleaned the public reads at Q25 with fastp, built clones with MiXCR and kept in-frame beta chains. Every distinct CDR3 protein forms one entry, paired with its most common genes and DNA. This sample holds 150,000 to 200,000 distinct CDR3 sequences; around 94% were observed only once. The top ten clonotypes cover more than 0.12% of the sample. Sequences were obtained from CD4+ T cells from PBMCs. Receptors were obtained from a human donor in good health.

The chain has TRBV20-1 and TRBJ2-1; TRBD1 is a possible D gene (6 bases). Germline loops: CDR1 DFQATT, CDR2 SNEGSKA (reference sequence). The CDR3 extends over 16 amino acids. V gave up 6 bases and J gave up 8 bases, with 26 bases separating them. The CDR3 reads CSANHPTGFRRDEQFF. The CDR3 region has the DNA TGCAGTGCGAACCACCCTACAGGGTTCCGGCGTGATGAGCAGTTCTTC.

A single count supports this clonotype. The chain carries TRBV21-1 and TRBJ1-6. TRBV21-1 is tagged as a pseudogene. CDR3 size: 15 residues. The CDR3 DNA reads as TGTGCCAGCACCCGACAGAGCTCCTATAATTCACCCCTCCACTTT. Its protein is CASTRQSSYNSPLHF.

The chain joins TRBV18 to TRBJ2-3, with 7 positions matching TRBD2. The ends lost 4 bases at V and 3 bases at J; junction bases unmatched: 4. The CDR3 runs 14 residues. Germline loops: CDR1 KGHSH, CDR2 LQKENI. CDR3 DNA sequence: TGTGCCAGCTCACGACTAGCAATGACAGATACGCAGTATTTT. Protein product: CASSRLAMTDTQYF.

The CDR3 loop reads CASSLPSNYGYTF. CDR3 bases: TGTGCCAGCAGCCTCCCCAGCAACTATGGCTACACCTTC. The chain couples TRBV7-9 to TRBJ1-2; no clear D gene. Germline V gene sequence: CDR1 SEHNR, CDR2 FQNEAQ (reference sequence). The CDR3 has 13 residues. The germline V and J ends were trimmed by 5 bases and 2 bases, with 9 bases remaining between them.

V gene TRBV7-2 combines with J gene TRBJ2-7, with 11 nucleotides matching TRBD2. V was clipped by 4 bases and J by 3 bases; unmatched bases: 2. This CDR3 is 14 amino acids long. Germline CDR1 is SGHTA and CDR2 is FQGNSA. The CDR3, as DNA: TGTGCCAGCAGCTCCGGGACTAGCGGCTACGAGCAGTACTTC. This sequence encodes CASSSGTSGYEQYF.

The V and J genes are TRBV20-1 and TRBJ2-7; TRBD1 is a possible D gene (5 bases). CDR1 DFQATT and CDR2 SNEGSKA come from the germline V gene (reference sequence). V was clipped by 4 bases and J by 1 base, with 14 bases between them. There are 14 residues in the CDR3. The CDR3, as DNA: TGCAGTGCTACACGGCTAGGGGAATCCTACGAGCAGTACTTC. Translation gives CSATRLGESYEQYF.

The chain joins TRBV5-1 to TRBJ2-1, with D possibly TRBD1 on 6 matching bases. Trimming took off 4 bases at V and 7 bases at J, with 15 bases between the two ends. In germline, CDR1 is SGHRS, CDR2 YFSETQ. CDR3 length: 14 residues. The CDR3 nucleotides read TGCGCCAGCAGCGTAACAGGGCCCTCTAATGAGCAGTTCTTC. Translation gives CASSVTGPSNEQFF.

This clonotype showed up just once. The V and J genes are TRBV6-2 or TRBV6-3 and TRBJ1-2; D gene ambiguous. Germline V lookup: CDR1 MNHEY, CDR2 SVGEGT. The V end was cut by 6 bases, the J end by 4 bases, with 12 bases between. This CDR3 comprises 13 residues. CDR3 sequence reads: CASRPDLGYGYTF. As DNA, the CDR3 is TGTGCCAGCAGGCCGGATCTGGGCTATGGCTACACCTTC.

The chain carries TRBV4-3 and TRBJ2-7; no definite D call. This CDR3 is built from 14 residues. Trimming took 0 bases from V and 3 from J, leaving 9 bases between them. Germline CDR1 is LGHNA and CDR2 is YSLEER. CDR3 bases: TGCGCCAGCAGCCAAGACAGTACTAACTACGAGCAGTACTTC. This translates into CASSQDSTNYEQYF.

The rearrangement joins TRBV20-1 to TRBJ2-7; D is ambiguous. V was shortened by 3 bases and J by 5 bases, with 14 bases between the two germline ends. This CDR3 region has 13 residues. Germline V lookup: CDR1 DFQATT, CDR2 SNEGSKA (reference sequence). CDR3 in amino acids: CSARVPPVDEQYF. The CDR3 nucleotides read TGCAGTGCTAGGGTTCCGCCCGTCGACGAGCAGTACTTC.

The chain uses TRBV29-1 and TRBJ1-3; D is uncertain. The CDR3 spans 11 residues. V lost 3 bases and J 8 bases, leaving 8 bases between the germline ends. Germline values: CDR1 SQVTM, CDR2 ANQGSEA. DNA for the CDR3: TGCAGCGTTGAGAAGGGCGACACCATATATTTT. This codes for CSVEKGDTIYF.

V is TRBV27 and J is TRBJ2-2; D gene ambiguous. In germline, CDR1 is MNHEY, CDR2 SMNVEV (reference sequence). The CDR3 is 15 residues long. Trimming pared 4 bases from V and 3 bases from J, leaving 12 bases between. CDR3 in amino acids: CASSSPWAHTGELFF. The CDR3, as DNA: TGTGCCAGCAGTTCCCCGTGGGCGCACACCGGGGAGCTGTTTTTT.

The CDR3 spells CATHRGGKLFF. In DNA form, the CDR3 reads TGTGCCACACACAGGGGAGGCAAACTGTTTTTT. The chain couples TRBV19 to TRBJ1-4; TRBD1 aligns across 7 bases. The CDR3 spans 11 residues. Germline V gene lookup returns CDR1 LNHDA and CDR2 SQIVND (reference sequence). After removal of 10 bases from V and 11 bases from J, the junction contained 7 bases not matched to a gene.

The J gene is TRBJ2-6, the V gene TRBV20-1; D remains ambiguous. The CDR3 spans 16 residues. The V end lost 3 bases, the J end lost 0 bases, and 12 bases lay between the germline ends. CDR1 and CDR2 (germline): DFQATT, SNEGSKA (reference sequence). The chain's CDR3 is CSASEGLRSGANVLTF. CDR3 coding DNA: TGCAGTGCTAGTGAAGGGCTCCGCTCTGGGGCCAACGTCCTGACTTTC.

This chain connects TRBV20-1 to TRBJ2-7; 10 bases match TRBD2. The V segment lost 3 bases and the J segment 3 bases; nucleotides outside the gene matches: 2. CDR1 and CDR2 from the germline V gene are DFQATT and SNEGSKA (reference sequence). CDR3 length: 13 residues. CDR3 loop: CSASPSGGYEQYF. The CDR3 nucleotides are TGCAGTGCTAGCCCTAGCGGGGGCTACGAGCAGTACTTC.

This chain uses TRBV20-1 with TRBJ2-7; the match to TRBD1 covers 7 bases. The V and J ends lost 6 bases and 6 bases, in that order; junction bases with no gene match: 14. This CDR3 spans 14 amino acids. Germline-derived CDR1 and CDR2 are DFQATT and SNEGSKA (reference sequence). The CDR3 is CSAETGLAFGEQYF. The CDR3, as DNA: TGCAGTGCCGAGACAGGGTTGGCATTTGGCGAGCAGTACTTC.

In its sample, this clonotype was seen once. The V and J genes are TRBV5-4 and TRBJ1-1, with a possible D match to TRBD1 (5 bases). Germline V gives CDR1 SGHNT, CDR2 YYREEE (reference sequence). V lost 1 base and J 1 base, leaving 8 bases between the germline ends. This CDR3 has 14 residues. The CDR3 DNA is TGTGCCAGCAGCTTGAATGGACAGAACACTGAAGCTTTCTTT. This translates into CASSLNGQNTEAFF.

The chain employs TRBV5-1 and TRBJ2-5, with D unclear. This CDR3 has 14 residues. The germline V gene encodes CDR1 SGHRS and CDR2 YFSETQ. Trimming left V 0 bases short and J 1 base short, with 7 bases between. The CDR3 DNA reads as TGCGCCAGCAGCTTGGAACTCCCCCAAGAGACCCAGTACTTC. Protein product: CASSLELPQETQYF.

The genes are TRBV2 and TRBJ2-3; 8 nucleotides match TRBD2. After removal of 2 bases from V and 5 bases from J, the junction contained 9 bases not matched to a gene. Germline CDR1 SNHLY, CDR2 FYNNEI. The CDR3 consists of 16 residues. The CDR3 DNA sequence: TGTGCCAGCAGTGAACCTGGACTAGCAGCGGGAGATACGCAGTATTTT. Encoded protein: CASSEPGLAAGDTQYF.

The genes are TRBV29-1 and TRBJ1-2; D gene ambiguous. This CDR3 has 12 residues. The germline V gene encodes CDR1 SQVTM and CDR2 ANQGSEA. V lost 7 bases, J lost 5 bases, and 14 bases lay in between. CDR3 sequence: CSANGEGYGYTF. The CDR3 region has the DNA TGCAGCGCCAATGGGGAAGGGTATGGCTACACCTTC.

V usage is TRBV6-5 and J usage is TRBJ1-2; maybe TRBD1 (6 bases). Germline assignment: CDR1 MNHEY and CDR2 SVGAGI. The CDR3 runs 14 residues. V was cut by 7 bases and J by 0 bases, with 12 bases left in between. CDR3 nucleotide sequence: TGTGCCAGCACCTCAGGGGAGACTAACTATGGCTACACCTTC. It codes for CASTSGETNYGYTF.

The chain links TRBV6-5 to TRBJ2-1, with 12 bases lining up with TRBD2. V dropped 7 bases and J dropped 8; count of bases not matched to a gene: 6. This CDR3 is built from 14 residues. Germline CDR1 is MNHEY and CDR2 is SVGAGI. The CDR3 nucleotides are TGTGCCAGCAAGCTAGCGGGGGGGCAGGATGAGCAGTTCTTC. This gives the protein CASKLAGGQDEQFF.

This chain links TRBV9 with TRBJ2-1, with 9 bases fitting TRBD1. The CDR3 totals 15 residues. Germline V gene lookup returns CDR1 SGDLS and CDR2 YYNGEE. V shed 4 bases and J 5 bases; nucleotides not matched to a gene: 7. CDR3 in amino acids: CASSPRGQGNNEQFF. In DNA, the CDR3 is TGTGCCAGCAGCCCCAGGGGACAGGGTAACAATGAGCAGTTCTTC.

This clonotype was counted once. V is TRBV29-1 and J is TRBJ2-5; tentative D call: TRBD1 (5 bases). CDR1 is SQVTM, CDR2 ANQGSEA, per germline. With 6 bases removed from V and 5 bases from J, the gap between germline ends came to 13 bases. The CDR3 contains 12 residues. This CDR3 is CSVYQGPETQYF. For the CDR3, the DNA is TGCAGCGTGTACCAGGGTCCGGAGACCCAGTACTTC.

V gene TRBV15 combines with J gene TRBJ2-5; 8 bases are a match to TRBD2. Trimming removed 2 bases from V and 1 base from J; junction bases left unmatched: 6. This CDR3 contains 16 residues. Per the germline V gene, CDR1 is LNHNV and CDR2 is YYDKDF (reference sequence). The CDR3 loop reads CATSRSRGGSQETQYF. The CDR3 nucleotides are TGTGCCACCAGCAGATCCCGGGGGGGCTCCCAAGAGACCCAGTACTTC.